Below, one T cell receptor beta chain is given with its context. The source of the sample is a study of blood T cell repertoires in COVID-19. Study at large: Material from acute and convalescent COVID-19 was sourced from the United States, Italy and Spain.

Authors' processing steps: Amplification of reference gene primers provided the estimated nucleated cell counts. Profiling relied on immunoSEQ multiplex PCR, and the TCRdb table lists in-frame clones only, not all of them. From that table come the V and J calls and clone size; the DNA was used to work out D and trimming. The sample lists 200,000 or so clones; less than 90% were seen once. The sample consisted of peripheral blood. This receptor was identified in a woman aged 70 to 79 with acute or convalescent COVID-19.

As DNA, the CDR3 is TGTGCCAGCAGCACAGGACTAGCGACAGGGGCCAACGTCCTGACTTTC. Its protein is CASSTGLATGANVLTF. The J gene is TRBJ2-6, the V gene TRBV5-4, with 9 bases lining up with TRBD2. Looked up from germline, CDR1 is SGHNT and CDR2 is YYREEE (reference sequence). CDR3 length: 16 amino acids. V dropped 4 bases and J dropped 4; count of bases not matched to a gene: 6.